The rows below give T cell receptor beta chains drawn from one sample of a study of naive and memory T cell subsets. TCRdb analysed the UMI-ligation and nested PCR reads with MiXCR anew, one entry per CDR3 protein. The sample contains approximately 21,000 distinct CDR3 sequences, nearly 6% of which appear only once. The starting material was skin, obtained from a tuberculin skin test site. These TCRs come from an adult in good health. Both conserved end residues are trimmed from each CDR3.

j_call v_call cdr3_aa
TRBJ2-2 TRBV5-1 ASSPRTGTTGELF
TRBJ2-3 TRBV9 ASSVAGTTTDTQY
TRBJ1-5 TRBV6-1 ASMMGVVGSNQPQH
TRBJ2-1 TRBV4-2 ASSQDNGLVSSYNEQF
TRBJ2-2 TRBV6-5 ASSRQGNTGELF
TRBJ2-5 TRBV6-1 AGSEAKGARDPRETQY
TRBJ2-1 TRBV5-4 ASSLRTGRCNEQF
TRBJ2-7 TRBV5-1 ASSPQSAGGPLYEQY
TRBJ1-1 TRBV7-8 ASKIGGKTEAF
TRBJ2-5 TRBV3-1 ASSQGGGSSETQY
TRBJ2-5 TRBV29-1 SVAGAPQETQY
TRBJ2-5 TRBV7-2 ASTRLAAQETQY
TRBJ2-7 TRBV15 ATSRETRPDLSYEQY
TRBJ2-1 TRBV7-8 ASSLGEDSGNEQF
TRBJ2-1 TRBV12-5 ASADSAYNEQF
TRBJ1-1 TRBV6-6 ASSYSTQGTDTEAF
TRBJ2-3 TRBV5-6 ASSLPNLRQGFTDTQY
TRBJ1-2 TRBV29-1 SVEGFSYGYT
TRBJ2-1 TRBV25-1 ASSGPALLAGAMRSSYNEQF
TRBJ2-5 TRBV20-1 SARDTREGLRTQY
TRBJ2-7 TRBV15 AAFGSEQY
TRBJ2-2 TRBV28 ASSRRGEADTGELF
TRBJ1-3 TRBV28 ASGGGGFFGNTIY
TRBJ1-1 TRBV5-4 ASSPTGGALNTEAF
TRBJ2-1 TRBV10-3 AISDLAGDNEQF
TRBJ1-1 TRBV28 ASAGNTEAF
TRBJ1-1 TRBV7-7 ASSLVGQGSDTEAF
TRBJ2-1 TRBV2 ASSEVGEQF
TRBJ1-5 TRBV12-3/TRBV12-4 ASSLAVGQPQH
TRBJ1-5 TRBV3-1 ASSRGGNQPQH
TRBJ2-7 TRBV12-3/TRBV12-4 ASSPRGYSYEQY
TRBJ2-7 TRBV27 ASSPGQGKEYEQY
TRBJ2-7 TRBV7-2 ASSVSPAMGDQQY
TRBJ2-7 TRBV28 ASSSTSGLTSEQY
TRBJ2-3 TRBV7-2 ASSHPGGFTDTQY
TRBJ2-3 TRBV9 ASTLSGSWADTQY
TRBJ2-7 TRBV29-1 SVAGTGPYEQY
TRBJ2-1 TRBV28 ASSLSSGAYNEQF
TRBJ1-5 TRBV6-1 ASSAWDQPQH
TRBJ2-1 TRBV7-9 ASSTWTSGNSYNEQF
TRBJ1-5 TRBV2 ASSRDHLSNQPQH
TRBJ2-1 TRBV28 ATWRQGSSYNEQF
TRBJ1-1 TRBV14 ASAPDRVNTEAF
TRBJ1-2 TRBV7-8 ASSRDRTYGYT
TRBJ1-2 TRBV12-3/TRBV12-4 ASRGPTGGYGYT
TRBJ2-7 TRBV7-2 ASSLGQGANEQY
TRBJ1-5 TRBV6-2/TRBV6-3 ASSSPTKNQPQH
TRBJ2-7 TRBV6-5 ASSYSNLGHEQY
TRBJ2-1 TRBV25-1 ASSHLNGLAGESYNEQF
TRBJ1-2 TRBV28 ASSLVFGEQDYGYT
TRBJ2-7 TRBV12-3/TRBV12-4 ASSFARSPEDEQY
TRBJ2-7 TRBV11-1 ASSWRDSLWEQY
TRBJ2-5 TRBV19 ASSSQGGQETQY
TRBJ2-1 TRBV6-2/TRBV6-3 ASSYDNEQF